This TCR beta chain comes out of a study of T cells in Graves' hyperthyroidism and ophthalmopathy. This clonotype was recorded many times. The antigen is undetermined. RNA transcripts gave rise to amplified TCR beta CDR3 regions. The HTBI set primed first-round TCR CDR3 RT-PCR. MiXCR, applied by TCRdb to the multiplex PCR reads, yields one record per CDR3 protein. The table shows 85,000 to 110,000 distinct CDR3 sequences, with roughly 50% occurring only once. V was shortened by 6 bases and J by 6 bases, with 17 bases between the two germline ends. The germline V gene has CDR1 MNHNS and CDR2 SASEGT. CDR3 size: 14 residues. Diagnosis rested on symptoms, serum thyroxine and TRAb, thyroid ultrasound, and orbital computed tomography. The authors obtained PBMCs from around 10 ml of fresh peripheral blood. Overall study findings and caveats: Model predictions of ophthalmopathy came a median roughly 6.4 months before onset.

The receptor's source is a man aged 35 to 55 with Graves' hyperthyroidism. Sequencing input: blood. The V call is TRBV6-1, the J call TRBJ1-1; D is unresolved. CDR3 amino acids: CASRLLSPDPEAFF. For the CDR3, the DNA is TGTGCCAGCAGACTCCTATCGCCCGATCCTGAAGCTTTCTTT.